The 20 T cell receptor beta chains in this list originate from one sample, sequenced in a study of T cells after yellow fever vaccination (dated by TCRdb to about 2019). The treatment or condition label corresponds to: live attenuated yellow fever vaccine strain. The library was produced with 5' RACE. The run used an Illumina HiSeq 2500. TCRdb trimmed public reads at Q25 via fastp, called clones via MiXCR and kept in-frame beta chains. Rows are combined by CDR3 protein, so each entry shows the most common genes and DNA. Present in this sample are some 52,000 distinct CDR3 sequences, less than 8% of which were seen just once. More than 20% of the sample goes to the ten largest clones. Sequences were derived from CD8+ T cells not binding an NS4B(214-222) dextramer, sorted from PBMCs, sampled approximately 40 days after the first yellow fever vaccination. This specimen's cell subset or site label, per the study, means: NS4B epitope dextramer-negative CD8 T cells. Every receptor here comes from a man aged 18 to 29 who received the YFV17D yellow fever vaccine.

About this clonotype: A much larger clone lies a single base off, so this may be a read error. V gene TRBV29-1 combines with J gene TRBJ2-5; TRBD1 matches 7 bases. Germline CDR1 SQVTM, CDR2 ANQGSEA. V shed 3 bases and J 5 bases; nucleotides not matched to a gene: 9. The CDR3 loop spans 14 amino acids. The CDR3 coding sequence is TGCAGCGTTGATGACGGACAGGTACACGAGACCCAGTACTTC. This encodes CSVDDGQVHETQYF.

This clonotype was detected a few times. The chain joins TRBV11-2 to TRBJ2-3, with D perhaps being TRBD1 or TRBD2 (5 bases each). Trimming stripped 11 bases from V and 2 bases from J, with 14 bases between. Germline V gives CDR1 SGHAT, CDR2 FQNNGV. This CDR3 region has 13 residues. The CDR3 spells CASRGDYTDTQYF. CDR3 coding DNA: TGTGCCTCCCGGGGCGACTACACAGATACGCAGTATTTT.

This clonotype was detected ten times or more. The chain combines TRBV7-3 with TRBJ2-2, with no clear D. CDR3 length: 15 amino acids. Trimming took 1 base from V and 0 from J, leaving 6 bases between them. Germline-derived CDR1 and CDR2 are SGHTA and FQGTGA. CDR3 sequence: CASSLIGSNTGELFF. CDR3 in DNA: TGTGCCAGCAGCTTAATCGGATCGAACACCGGGGAGCTGTTTTTT.

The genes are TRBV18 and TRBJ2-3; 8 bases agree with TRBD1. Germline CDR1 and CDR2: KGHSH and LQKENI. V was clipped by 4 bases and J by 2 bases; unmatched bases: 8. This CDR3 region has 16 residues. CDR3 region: CASSRMTGAYTDTQYF. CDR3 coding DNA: TGTGCCAGCTCACGGATGACAGGGGCATACACAGATACGCAGTATTTT.

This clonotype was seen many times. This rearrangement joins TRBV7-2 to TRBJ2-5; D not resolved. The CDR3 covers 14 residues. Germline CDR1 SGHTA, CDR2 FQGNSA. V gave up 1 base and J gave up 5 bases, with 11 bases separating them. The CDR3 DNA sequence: TGTGCCAGCAGCTTAGTCCATGGGCGGGAGACCCAGTACTTC. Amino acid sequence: CASSLVHGRETQYF.

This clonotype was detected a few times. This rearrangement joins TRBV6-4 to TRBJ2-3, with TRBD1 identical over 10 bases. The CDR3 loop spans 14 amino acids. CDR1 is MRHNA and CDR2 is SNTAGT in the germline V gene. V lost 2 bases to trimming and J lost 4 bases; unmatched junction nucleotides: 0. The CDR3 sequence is CASSDGQGADTQYF. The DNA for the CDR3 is TGTGCCAGCAGTGACGGACAGGGGGCAGATACGCAGTATTTT.

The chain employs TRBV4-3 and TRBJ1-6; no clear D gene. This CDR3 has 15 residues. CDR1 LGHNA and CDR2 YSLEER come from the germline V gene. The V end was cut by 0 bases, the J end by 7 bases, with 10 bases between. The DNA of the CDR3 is TGCGCCAGCAGCCAAGAAAGCGGGCGGAATTCACCCCTCCACTTT. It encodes CASSQESGRNSPLHF.

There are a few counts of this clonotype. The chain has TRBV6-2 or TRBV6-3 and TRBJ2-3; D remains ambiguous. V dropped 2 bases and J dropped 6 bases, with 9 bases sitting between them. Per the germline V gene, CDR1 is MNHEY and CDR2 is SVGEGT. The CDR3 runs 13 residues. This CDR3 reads CASSYDPVDTQYF. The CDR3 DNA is TGTGCCAGCAGTTACGACCCGGTTGATACGCAGTATTTT.

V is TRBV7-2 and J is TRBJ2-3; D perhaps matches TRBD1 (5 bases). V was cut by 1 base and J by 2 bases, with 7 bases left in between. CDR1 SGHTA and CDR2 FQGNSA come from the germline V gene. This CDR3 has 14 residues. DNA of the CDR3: TGTGCCAGCAGCTTAGTGACAGTCACAGATACGCAGTATTTT. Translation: CASSLVTVTDTQYF.

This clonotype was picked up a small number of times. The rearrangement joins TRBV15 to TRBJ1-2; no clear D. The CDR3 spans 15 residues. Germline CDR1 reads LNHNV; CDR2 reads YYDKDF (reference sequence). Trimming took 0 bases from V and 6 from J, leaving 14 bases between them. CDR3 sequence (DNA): TGTGCCACCAGCAGAGACCCCTTCAACTTAGATGGCTACACCTTC. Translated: CATSRDPFNLDGYTF.

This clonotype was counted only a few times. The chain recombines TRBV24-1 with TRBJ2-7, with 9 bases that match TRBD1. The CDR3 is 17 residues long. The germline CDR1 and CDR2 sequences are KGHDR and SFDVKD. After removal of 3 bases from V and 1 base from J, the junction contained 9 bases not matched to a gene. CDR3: CATSDEGRDRESYEQYF. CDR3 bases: TGTGCCACCAGTGATGAGGGCCGGGACAGGGAGTCCTACGAGCAGTACTTC.

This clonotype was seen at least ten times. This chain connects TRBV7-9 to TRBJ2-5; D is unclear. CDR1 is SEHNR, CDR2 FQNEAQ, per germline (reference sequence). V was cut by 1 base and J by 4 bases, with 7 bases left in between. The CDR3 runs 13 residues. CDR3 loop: CASSLEFGETQYF. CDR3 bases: TGTGCCAGCAGCTTAGAATTCGGAGAGACCCAGTACTTC.

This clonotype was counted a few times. CDR3 coding DNA: TGTGCCAGCAGCTCCGCCTCGGGCGCATCTGGCTACACCTTC. Translating it yields CASSSASGASGYTF. This chain joins TRBV7-9 and TRBJ1-2; D ambiguous. Germline CDR1 reads SEHNR; CDR2 reads FQNEAQ (reference sequence). Between the trimmed V and J ends, which lost 4 bases and 7 bases, there was a span of 16 bases. The CDR3 runs to 14 residues. Full variable domain (outside the CDR3, taken from reference TRBV7-9 and TRBJ1-2): DTGVSQNPRHKITKRGQNVTFRCDPISEHNRLYWYRQTLGQGPEFLTYFQNEAQLEKSRLLSDRFSAERPKGSFSTLEIQRTEQGDSAMYLCASSSASGASGYTFGSGTRLTVV.

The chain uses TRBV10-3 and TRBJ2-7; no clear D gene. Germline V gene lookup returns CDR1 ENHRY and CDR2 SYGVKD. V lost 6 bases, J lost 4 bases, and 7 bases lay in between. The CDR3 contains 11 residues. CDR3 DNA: TGTGCCATCAGGGAAACTTACGAGCAGTACTTC. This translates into CAIRETYEQYF.

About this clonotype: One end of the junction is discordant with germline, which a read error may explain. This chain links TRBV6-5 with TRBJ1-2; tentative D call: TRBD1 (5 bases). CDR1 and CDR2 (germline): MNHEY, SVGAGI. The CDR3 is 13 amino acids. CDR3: CASNYSGGDGYTF. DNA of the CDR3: TGTGCCAGCAATTACTCCGGAGGGGATGGCTACACCTTC.

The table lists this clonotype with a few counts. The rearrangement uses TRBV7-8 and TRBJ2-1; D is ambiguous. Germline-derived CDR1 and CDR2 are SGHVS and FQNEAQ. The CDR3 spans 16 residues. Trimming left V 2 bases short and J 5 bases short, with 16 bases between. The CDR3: CASSLTSGPRDNEQFF. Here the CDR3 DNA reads TGTGCCAGCAGCTTAACGTCCGGGCCACGGGACAATGAGCAGTTCTTC. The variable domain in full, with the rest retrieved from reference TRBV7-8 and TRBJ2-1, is GAGVSQSPRYKVAKRGQDVALRCDPISGHVSLFWYQQALGQGPEFLTYFQNEAQLDKSGLPSDRFFAERPEGSVSTLKIQRTQQEDSAVYLCASSLTSGPRDNEQFFGPGTRLTVL.

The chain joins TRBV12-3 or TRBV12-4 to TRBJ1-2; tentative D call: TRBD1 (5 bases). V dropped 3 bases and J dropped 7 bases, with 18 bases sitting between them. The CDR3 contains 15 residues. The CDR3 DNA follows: TGTGCCAGCAGTTTGGGGGGACGAGGCCGAGGTGGCTACACCTTC. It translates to CASSLGGRGRGGYTF.

CDR3 nucleotides: TGTGCCAGCAGTGATAGGAGTTACGAGCAGTACGTC. This sequence encodes CASSDRSYEQYV. V and J are TRBV2 and TRBJ2-7; D ambiguous. The V and J ends lost 3 bases and 4 bases respectively, with 7 bases between them. The CDR3 runs to 12 residues. The germline gives CDR1 SNHLY, CDR2 FYNNEI.

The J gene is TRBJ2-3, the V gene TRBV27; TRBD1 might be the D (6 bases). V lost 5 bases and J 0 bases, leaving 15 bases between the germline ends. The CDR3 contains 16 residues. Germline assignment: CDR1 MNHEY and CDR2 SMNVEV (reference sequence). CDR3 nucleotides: TGTGCCAGCAGTCCCCTACTTGGACAGAGCACAGATACGCAGTATTTT. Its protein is CASSPLLGQSTDTQYF.

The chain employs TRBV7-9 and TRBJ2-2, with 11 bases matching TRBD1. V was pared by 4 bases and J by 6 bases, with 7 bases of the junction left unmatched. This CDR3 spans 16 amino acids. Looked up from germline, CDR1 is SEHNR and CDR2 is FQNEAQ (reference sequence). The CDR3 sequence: CASSYADRGRPGELFF. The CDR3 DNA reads TGTGCCAGCAGCTATGCGGACAGGGGGCGCCCCGGGGAGCTGTTTTTT.